This record looks at one TCR beta chain sequence and its context. Its antigen is not identified. Generated by immunoSEQ multiplex PCR, the TCRdb table keeps only in-frame clones and is missing some. This sample has tens of thousands of clones, with approximately 75% found just once. The data are from a study of OX40 agonist ivuxolimab in advanced cancers. The wider study: Dose-escalation cases comprised hepatocellular carcinoma, melanoma, renal cell or head and neck cancer. Study-level findings and limits: The study observed clonal expansion of CD4+ and CD8+ blood T cells by week 6 at 0.1 to 3.0 mg/kg. The expanded peripheral T cells' antigen specificity was not determined.

From germline, CDR1 is MGHRA and CDR2 YSYEKL. V was pared by 6 bases and J by 1 base, with 6 bases of the junction left unmatched. The CDR3 is made up of 14 amino acids. The sequences come from CD4+ or CD8+ T cells sorted from blood, collected in a trial of the OX40 agonist ivuxolimab. The TCR comes from an adult with an advanced solid tumor such as melanoma, head and neck, liver or kidney cancer. This chain uses TRBV4-1 with TRBJ2-7; 7 bases line up with TRBD1. The CDR3 sequence: CASSSTGRSYEQYF. The CDR3 DNA is TGCGCCAGCAGTTCGACAGGGCGGTCCTACGAGCAGTACTTC.